The present entry profiles one T cell receptor beta chain with its context. Its antigen is unidentified. CD4+ cells underwent separation, giving CD45RA+ naive and CD45RA-negative memory subsets. This record comes from a study of shared clonotypes between healthy human individuals. Looking at the study overall: Donors, aged 18 to 49, were a couple of women and three men.

Study-wide results and caveats: The sharing of 4% to 5.5% of naive CD4 clonotypes was seen across a few donors.

Data came from immunoSEQ multiplex PCR; TCRdb stores just in-frame clones and leaves some out. This sample has more than 2 million clones, with 90% to 96% found just once. The CDR3 sequence is 16 residues long. Germline CDR1 is KGHSH and CDR2 is LQKENI. V lost 3 bases to trimming and J lost 3 bases, with 14 bases between them. The receptor was isolated from a man between 18 and 35 years old in good health. The chain joins TRBV18 to TRBJ1-4; the D is unclear. Sequencing was done on a sample of naive CD4+ T cells sorted from blood. This sample's subset: CD45RA+ positively selected. The CDR3 is CASSPNRFTPNEKLFF. CDR3 nucleotide sequence: TGTGCCAGCTCACCCAATAGGTTTACACCTAATGAAAAACTGTTTTTT.